Here is one T cell receptor beta chain with its context. Its antigen is not known. TCRdb recomputed calls from the RT-PCR reads with MiXCR, one row per CDR3 protein. The data hold hundreds of thousands of distinct CDR3 sequences, with 13% to 15% observed a single time. The V gene's germline CDR1 is MDHEN and CDR2 SYDVKM. V gave up 3 bases and J gave up 6 bases; unmatched junction bases: 2. The CDR3 is 14 residues long. This sample was included in a study of response to subunit inactivated influenza vaccine. Overall study findings and caveats: Few new T cells, the authors suggested, are recruited by each seasonal influenza vaccination.

The rearrangement joins TRBV28 to TRBJ2-2; 9 nucleotides agree with TRBD1. This clonotype was sampled from a middle-aged man who received an inactivated influenza vaccine. The sample consisted of PBMCs from blood, taken 14 days before vaccination. In nucleotides, the CDR3 is TGTGCCAGCAGTTTGAGACAGGGGGCCGGGGAGCTGTTTTTT. Translating it yields CASSLRQGAGELFF.